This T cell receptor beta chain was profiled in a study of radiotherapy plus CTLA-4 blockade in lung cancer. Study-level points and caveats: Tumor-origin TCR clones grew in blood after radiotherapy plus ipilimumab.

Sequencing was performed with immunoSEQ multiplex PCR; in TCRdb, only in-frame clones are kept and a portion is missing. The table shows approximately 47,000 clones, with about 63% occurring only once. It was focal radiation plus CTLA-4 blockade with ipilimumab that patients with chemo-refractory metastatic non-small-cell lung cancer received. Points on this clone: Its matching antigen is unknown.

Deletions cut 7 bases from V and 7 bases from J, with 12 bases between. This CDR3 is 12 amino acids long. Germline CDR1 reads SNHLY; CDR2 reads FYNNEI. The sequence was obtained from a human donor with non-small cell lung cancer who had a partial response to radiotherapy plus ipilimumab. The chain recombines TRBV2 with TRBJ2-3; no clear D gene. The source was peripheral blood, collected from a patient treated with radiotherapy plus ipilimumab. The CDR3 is CASNLELNTQYF. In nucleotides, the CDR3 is TGTGCCAGCAATCTAGAGTTAAATACGCAGTATTTT.